Below, 8 T cell receptor beta chains from the same sample are listed, as sequenced in a study of T cells in Graves' hyperthyroidism and ophthalmopathy. TCR beta CDR3 regions were amplified from RNA. A first-round RT-PCR of the TCR CDR3 used the HTBI primer set. In TCRdb, the multiplex PCR reads were re-called with MiXCR into one record per CDR3 protein. This table has 700,000 or so distinct CDR3 sequences, about 14% appearing once. Sequenced sample: blood. These receptors were collected from a woman in her forties or fifties with Graves' ophthalmopathy.

This clonotype showed up just a few times. The chain combines TRBV12-5 with TRBJ2-3, with D uncertain. CDR1 LGHNT and CDR2 FRNRAP come from the germline V gene. The CDR3 loop spans 15 amino acids. V was cut by 2 bases and J by 0 bases, with 9 bases left in between. CDR3 coding DNA: TGTGCTAGTGGTTTGTACCCAGAGAGCACAGATACGCAGTATTTT. Its protein is CASGLYPESTDTQYF. Supplemented by reference TRBV12-5 and TRBJ2-3, the full variable domain reads DARVTQTPRHKVTEMGQEVTMRCQPILGHNTVFWYRQTMMQGLELLAYFRNRAPLDDSGMPKDRFSAEMPDATLATLKIQPSEPRDSAVYFCASGLYPESTDTQYFGPGTRLTVL.

The chain couples TRBV24-1 to TRBJ2-1; D unclear. This CDR3 is built from 16 residues. Trimming stripped 3 bases from V and 6 bases from J, with 17 bases between. From germline, CDR1 is KGHDR and CDR2 SFDVKD. CDR3 amino acids: CATSDPLGSVSNEQFF. The CDR3 region has the DNA TGTGCCACCAGTGATCCCTTGGGGTCAGTCTCCAATGAGCAGTTCTTC.

In its sample, this clonotype was seen a few times. The J gene is TRBJ1-3, the V gene TRBV5-1; D is unresolved. V was shortened by 0 bases and J by 0 bases, with 10 bases between the two germline ends. Per the germline V gene, CDR1 is SGHRS and CDR2 is YFSETQ. The CDR3 is 16 residues long. Here the CDR3 reads CASSLVGSDSGNTIYF. In DNA, the CDR3 is TGCGCCAGCAGCTTGGTAGGTTCGGACTCTGGAAACACCATATATTTT.

This clonotype was seen more than once but under ten times. A read error may explain this, as a much larger clone is one base away. Lacking the conserved final phenylalanine or tryptophan, this CDR3 likely reflects a read error. The rearrangement links TRBV20-1 to TRBJ1-2; no reliable D call. Germline assignment: CDR1 DFQATT and CDR2 SNEGSKA (reference sequence). CDR3 length: 13 amino acids. V was cut by 6 bases and J by 5 bases, with 16 bases left in between. In DNA, the CDR3 is TGCAGTGCCAGGAAGACCAACACATATGGCTACACCCTC. Translating gives CSARKTNTYGYTL.

This chain joins TRBV7-9 and TRBJ2-1, with 14 positions matching TRBD2. Germline assignment: CDR1 SEHNR and CDR2 FQNEAQ (reference sequence). V was clipped by 4 bases and J by 9 bases; unmatched bases: 11. This CDR3 region has 17 residues. The CDR3 protein is CASSSDPRLAGGSEQFF. CDR3 nucleotides: TGTGCCAGCAGCTCCGATCCAAGACTAGCGGGAGGGAGTGAGCAGTTCTTC.

This clonotype appeared many times. The J gene is TRBJ1-5, the V gene TRBV7-2, with TRBD1 identical over 7 bases. This CDR3 is built from 16 residues. CDR1 and CDR2 from the germline V gene are SGHTA and FQGNSA. V dropped 1 base and J dropped 4; count of bases not matched to a gene: 7. The CDR3 reads CASSLVGQALNQPQHF. The DNA of the CDR3 is TGTGCCAGCAGCTTAGTTGGACAGGCGCTAAATCAGCCCCAGCATTTT. The full variable domain, its missing parts supplied by reference TRBV7-2 and TRBJ1-5, is GAGVSQSPSNKVTEKGKDVELRCDPISGHTALYWYRQSLGQGLEFLIYFQGNSAPDKSGLPSDRFSAERTGGSVSTLTIQRTQQEDSAVYLCASSLVGQALNQPQHFGDGTRLSIL.

This clonotype was counted ten times or more. The chain carries TRBV12-3 or TRBV12-4 and TRBJ2-1; 10 bases line up with TRBD1. J was trimmed by 5 bases and V by 7 bases; bases with no gene match: 11. CDR3 length equals 16 residues. CDR3 DNA: TGTGCCAGCACTACAGACAGGGGGCGTTGGGACAATGAGCAGTTCTTC. Amino acid sequence: CASTTDRGRWDNEQFF.

On this clonotype itself: A much larger clone lies a single base off, so this may be a read error. V is TRBV4-3 and J is TRBJ2-3; D call uncertain. V lost 0 bases, J lost 5 bases, and 6 bases lay in between. The CDR3 loop spans 13 amino acids. Looked up from germline, CDR1 is LGHNA and CDR2 is YSLEER. The CDR3 bases are TGCGCCAGCAGCCAAGATGGCATAGATACGCAGTATTTT. It yields the protein CASSQDGIDTQYF.